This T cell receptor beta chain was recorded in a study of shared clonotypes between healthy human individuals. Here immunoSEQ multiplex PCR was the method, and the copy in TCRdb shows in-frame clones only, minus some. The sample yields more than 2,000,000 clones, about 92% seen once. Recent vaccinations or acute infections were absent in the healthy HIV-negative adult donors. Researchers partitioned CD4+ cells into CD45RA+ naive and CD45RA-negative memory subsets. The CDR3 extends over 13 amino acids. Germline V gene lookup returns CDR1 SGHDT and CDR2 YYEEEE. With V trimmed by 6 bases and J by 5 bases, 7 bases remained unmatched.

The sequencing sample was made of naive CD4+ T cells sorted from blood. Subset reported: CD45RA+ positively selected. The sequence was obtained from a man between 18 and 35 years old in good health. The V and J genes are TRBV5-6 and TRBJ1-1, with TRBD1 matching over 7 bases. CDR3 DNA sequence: TGTGCCAGCATTAAGGGGGCGAAGACTGAAGCTTTCTTT. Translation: CASIKGAKTEAFF.